Below, 22 T cell receptor beta chains from the same sample are listed, as sequenced in a study of cytomegalovirus exposure and HLA in healthy donors. Libraries were prepared by immunoSEQ multiplex PCR; TCRdb keeps only in-frame clonotypes and omits some of them. The sample consists of approximately 160,000 clones, 70% to 90% of them appearing once. Sequencing was carried out using PBMCs. The source is a woman aged 18-29 years in good health and CMV-seronegative.

The chain couples TRBV11-2 to TRBJ2-7; 9 bases line up with TRBD1. Germline V gene lookup returns CDR1 SGHAT and CDR2 FQNNGV. The CDR3 consists of 16 residues. J was trimmed by 5 bases and V by 5 bases; bases with no gene match: 13. CDR3 nucleotides: TGTGCCAGCAGCCCCAGTAGACAGGGGGTGACGAACGAGCAGTACTTC. Translation: CASSPSRQGVTNEQYF.

The rearrangement links TRBV6-5 to TRBJ1-1; TRBD1 is a possible D gene (5 bases). The germline V gene encodes CDR1 MNHEY and CDR2 SVGAGI. The CDR3 sequence is 13 residues long. The ends were cut back, 6 bases at V and 4 bases at J, with 12 bases in the middle. The CDR3 sequence: CASSLREGTEAFF. CDR3 sequence (DNA): TGTGCCAGCAGCCTCAGGGAGGGCACTGAAGCTTTCTTT.

The CDR3 DNA reads TGTGCCAGCAGTTCGATCCAGGGTGGCAGATACAATGAGCAGTTCTTC. Translation gives CASSSIQGGRYNEQFF. The chain combines TRBV27 with TRBJ2-1, with a weak D call TRBD1 (5 bases). Germline V gives CDR1 MNHEY, CDR2 SMNVEV (reference sequence). Trimming took off 4 bases at V and 4 bases at J, with 17 bases between the two ends. The CDR3 is 16 residues long.

This clone was observed a single time. This rearrangement joins TRBV5-1 to TRBJ2-7; a possible D gene is TRBD1 (6 bases). The CDR3 runs to 14 residues. Between the trimmed V and J ends, which lost 0 bases and 3 bases, there was a span of 10 bases. Germline CDR1 SGHRS, CDR2 YFSETQ. CDR3 region: CASSLDRENYEQYF. DNA of the CDR3: TGCGCCAGCAGCTTGGACAGGGAAAACTACGAGCAGTACTTC.

This chain connects TRBV2 to TRBJ1-1; TRBD1 agrees at 7 bases. Germline-derived CDR1 and CDR2 are SNHLY and FYNNEI. The CDR3 is made up of 12 amino acids. J was trimmed by 8 bases and V by 5 bases; bases with no gene match: 5. The DNA of the CDR3 is TGTGCCAGCAGTCGGACAGGACGAGAAGCTTTCTTT. Translating it yields CASSRTGREAFF.

The genes are TRBV28 and TRBJ1-1, with TRBD1 identical over 8 bases. Unmatched junction bases numbered 7, after V lost 4 bases and J lost 6 bases. This CDR3 is 14 amino acids long. From germline, CDR1 is MDHEN and CDR2 SYDVKM. The CDR3 region is CASSYTRGPPEAFF. The CDR3, as DNA: TGTGCCAGCAGTTACACCAGGGGGCCCCCTGAAGCTTTCTTT.

The rearrangement uses TRBV5-4 and TRBJ2-2; 9 bases align to TRBD1. The germline V gene has CDR1 SGHNT and CDR2 YYREEE (reference sequence). This CDR3 region has 15 residues. V lost 4 bases, J lost 3 bases, and 4 bases stayed unmatched. The CDR3 nucleotides are TGTGCCAGCAGCCCGACAGGGGGGGACACCGGGGAGCTGTTTTTT. As protein: CASSPTGGDTGELFF.

This sequence joins TRBV4-1 and TRBJ1-4; perhaps TRBD1 as D (6 bases). The germline V gene encodes CDR1 MGHRA and CDR2 YSYEKL. V gave up 3 bases and J gave up 0 bases, with 17 bases separating them. The CDR3 covers 18 residues. The CDR3 DNA reads TGCGCCAGCAGCCAGGGCAGGGGCTTTAATCCAACTAATGAAAAACTGTTTTTT. Protein sequence: CASSQGRGFNPTNEKLFF.

This clone was recorded a few times. This chain joins TRBV19 and TRBJ2-6, with D tentatively TRBD1 (6 bases). This CDR3 contains 19 residues. The germline V and J ends were trimmed by 1 base and 2 bases, with 18 bases remaining between them. CDR1 and CDR2 from the germline V gene are LNHDA and SQIVND (reference sequence). The CDR3 DNA sequence: TGTGCCAGTAGTATAGTCGCGGTAACAGGGCCGACTGGGGCCAACGTCCTGACTTTC. Encoded protein: CASSIVAVTGPTGANVLTF.

In this sample, this clone turned up once. The chain has TRBV6-5 and TRBJ1-6, with no clear D. The CDR3 is 16 residues long. V shed 0 bases and J shed 0 bases, with 6 bases lying between them. The germline CDR1 and CDR2 sequences are MNHEY and SVGAGI. This CDR3 is CASSYSPGSYNSPLHF. DNA for the CDR3: TGTGCCAGCAGTTACTCGCCGGGCTCCTATAATTCACCCCTCCACTTT.

The V and J genes are TRBV19 and TRBJ2-1; 9 nucleotides agree with TRBD2. This CDR3 has 18 residues. Germline CDR1 LNHDA, CDR2 SQIVND (reference sequence). Trimming at V came to 5 bases and at J to 3 bases, leaving 14 bases not matched to a gene. CDR3 amino acids: CASSLPIIAGVFYNEQFF. CDR3 DNA sequence: TGTGCCAGTAGTCTACCAATCATAGCGGGAGTTTTCTACAATGAGCAGTTCTTC.

The chain links TRBV6-5 to TRBJ2-3; 8 nucleotides align to TRBD2. Germline V gives CDR1 MNHEY, CDR2 SVGAGI. CDR3 size: 13 residues. The V and J ends lost 0 bases and 8 bases, in that order; junction bases with no gene match: 1. The CDR3, as DNA: TGTGCCAGCAGTTACTCAGGACTAGCTACGCAGTATTTT. It encodes CASSYSGLATQYF.

This rearrangement joins TRBV4-3 to TRBJ1-5; D is ambiguous. CDR3 length: 15 amino acids. Looked up from germline, CDR1 is LGHNA and CDR2 is YSLEER. V was clipped by 0 bases and J by 4 bases, with 10 bases between them. The CDR3 bases are TGCGCCAGCAGCCAAGATTATGTTTTTAATCAGCCCCAGCATTTT. It specifies CASSQDYVFNQPQHF.

In its sample, this clone was seen once. This rearrangement joins TRBV27 to TRBJ1-5, with 7 bases matching TRBD1. From germline, CDR1 is MNHEY and CDR2 SMNVEV (reference sequence). The CDR3 consists of 16 residues. After removal of 7 bases from V and 4 bases from J, the junction contained 13 bases not matched to a gene. The CDR3 loop reads CASTLTAGTANQPQHF. The DNA of the CDR3 is TGTGCCAGCACCCTGACCGCCGGGACAGCGAATCAGCCCCAGCATTTT.

This chain joins TRBV28 and TRBJ2-7; 11 bases map to TRBD1. CDR3 length: 15 residues. V was pared by 8 bases and J by 3 bases, with 9 bases of the junction left unmatched. Per germline, CDR1 MDHEN and CDR2 SYDVKM. CDR3 sequence reads: CASGWDRGAHYEQYF. CDR3 nucleotides: TGTGCCAGCGGTTGGGACAGGGGGGCCCACTACGAGCAGTACTTC.

This chain joins TRBV6-1 and TRBJ1-2, with 10 bases aligning to TRBD1. V shed 6 bases, J shed 4 bases, and the junction held 5 bases outside the gene matches. CDR1 is MNHNS and CDR2 is SASEGT in the germline V gene. This CDR3 spans 14 amino acids. DNA of the CDR3: TGTGCCAGCAGAAGAGGGGACAGGGGCTATGGCTACACCTTC. It is translated as CASRRGDRGYGYTF.

V and J are TRBV12-5 and TRBJ1-2; 7 positions match TRBD1. The V gene end was trimmed by 4 bases and the J gene end by 4 bases; junction bases not matched to a gene: 6. The CDR3 has 14 amino acids. Germline V gene sequence: CDR1 LGHNT, CDR2 FRNRAP. The CDR3 DNA reads TGTGCTAGTGGTTGGGACAGCCTCTCCTATGGCTACACCTTC. It yields the protein CASGWDSLSYGYTF.

V is TRBV5-1 and J is TRBJ2-7, with 7 bases matching TRBD1. J gave up 6 bases and V 4 bases, and 16 bases lay outside the gene matches. The V gene's germline CDR1 is SGHRS and CDR2 YFSETQ. The CDR3 is made up of 16 amino acids. The CDR3: CASSPGRDSPPSEQYF. The CDR3 DNA follows: TGCGCCAGCAGCCCGGGCCGGGACAGCCCTCCGAGCGAGCAGTACTTC.

The chain carries TRBV2 and TRBJ1-5, with D possibly matching TRBD1 (5 bases). Germline V lookup: CDR1 SNHLY, CDR2 FYNNEI. CDR3 length equals 15 residues. Trimming removed 4 bases at V and 0 bases at J, with 10 bases between. CDR3 sequence (DNA): TGTGCCAGCAGTGGGGGCCGGTATAGCAATCAGCCCCAGCATTTT. This gives the protein CASSGGRYSNQPQHF.

The CDR3 nucleotides are TGCGCCAGCAGTAGGGGAATGAACACTGAAGCTTTCTTT. It specifies CASSRGMNTEAFF. This chain uses TRBV5-1 with TRBJ1-1; D is possibly TRBD1 (5 bases). The V gene lost 5 bases and the J gene lost 0 bases, with 8 bases spanning the gap. Germline CDR1 reads SGHRS; CDR2 reads YFSETQ. The CDR3 has 13 amino acids.

The V and J genes are TRBV7-6 and TRBJ2-7, with D perhaps TRBD1 (6 bases). The CDR3 is made up of 16 amino acids. Trimming pared 1 base from V and 6 bases from J, leaving 19 bases between. Germline values: CDR1 SGHVS, CDR2 FNYEAQ. This chain's CDR3 is CASSLGRGGRVSEQYF. The CDR3 DNA reads TGTGCCAGCAGCTTAGGAAGAGGGGGTAGGGTCAGCGAGCAGTACTTC.

This clone showed up just once. The chain has TRBV18 and TRBJ1-1; 7 nucleotides line up with TRBD1. The CDR3 is 15 residues long. The germline V gene encodes CDR1 KGHSH and CDR2 LQKENI. The ends lost 0 bases at V and 6 bases at J; junction bases unmatched: 7. In DNA form, the CDR3 reads TGTGCCAGCTCACCACCGGGCAGGGGGTGGGCTGAAGCTTTCTTT. Translated: CASSPPGRGWAEAFF.